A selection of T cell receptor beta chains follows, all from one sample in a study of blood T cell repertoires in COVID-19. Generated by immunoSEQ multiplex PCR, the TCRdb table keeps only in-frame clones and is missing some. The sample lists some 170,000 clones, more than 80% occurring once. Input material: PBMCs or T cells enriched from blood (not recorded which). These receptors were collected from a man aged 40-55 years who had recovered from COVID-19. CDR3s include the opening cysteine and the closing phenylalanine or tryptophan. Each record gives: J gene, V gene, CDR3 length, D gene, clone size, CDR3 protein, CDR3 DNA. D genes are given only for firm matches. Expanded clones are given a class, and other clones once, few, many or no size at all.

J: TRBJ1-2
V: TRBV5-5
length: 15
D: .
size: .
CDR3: CASSTHDSALYGYTF
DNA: TGTGCCAGCAGCACGCACGACAGTGCTCTCTATGGCTACACCTTC

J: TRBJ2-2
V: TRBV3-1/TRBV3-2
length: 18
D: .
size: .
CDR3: CASSQAGGPHLNTGELFF
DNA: TGTGCCAGCAGCCAAGCGGGCGGGCCGCACCTTAACACCGGGGAGCTGTTTTTT

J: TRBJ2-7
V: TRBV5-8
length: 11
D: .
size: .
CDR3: CASTLSYEQYF
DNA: TGTGCCAGCACCCTCTCCTACGAGCAGTACTTC

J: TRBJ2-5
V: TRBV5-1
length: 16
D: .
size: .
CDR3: CASSLGALWVQETQYF
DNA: TGCGCCAGCAGCCTGGGGGCGCTCTGGGTCCAAGAGACCCAGTACTTC

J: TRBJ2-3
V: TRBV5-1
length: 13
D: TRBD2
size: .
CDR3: CASSGTTTDTQYF
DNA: TGCGCCAGCAGCGGGACTACCACAGATACGCAGTATTTT

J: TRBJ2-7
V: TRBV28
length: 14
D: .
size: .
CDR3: CASSGLTADYEQYF
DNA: TGTGCCAGCAGTGGATTGACAGCAGACTACGAGCAGTACTTC

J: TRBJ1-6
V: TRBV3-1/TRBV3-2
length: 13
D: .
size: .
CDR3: CASSSDGNSPLHF
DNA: TGTGCCAGCAGCTCAGACGGGAATTCACCCCTCCACTTT

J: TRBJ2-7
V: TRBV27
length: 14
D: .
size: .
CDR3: CASSPRPGGYEQYF
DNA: TGTGCCAGCAGTCCCCGACCGGGTGGCTACGAGCAGTACTTC

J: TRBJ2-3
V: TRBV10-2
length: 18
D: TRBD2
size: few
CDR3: CASSESTWLAGGGNTQYF
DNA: TGCGCCAGCAGTGAGTCGACTTGGCTAGCGGGAGGTGGAAATACGCAGTATTTT

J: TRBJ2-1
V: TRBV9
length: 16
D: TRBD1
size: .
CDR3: CASSVNRGHSTNEQFF
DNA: TGTGCCAGCAGCGTCAACAGGGGGCACTCGACGAATGAGCAGTTCTTC

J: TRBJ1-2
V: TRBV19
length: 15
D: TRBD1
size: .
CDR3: CASSSLDRTNYGYTF
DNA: TGTGCCAGTAGTTCTCTGGACAGGACAAACTATGGCTACACCTTC

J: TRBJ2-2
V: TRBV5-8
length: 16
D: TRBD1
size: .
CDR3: CASSPGTGRTTGELFF
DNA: TGTGCCAGCAGCCCGGGGACAGGGCGTACGACCGGGGAGCTGTTTTTT

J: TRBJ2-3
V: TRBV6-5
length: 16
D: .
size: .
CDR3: CASSWGVLLGTDTQYF
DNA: TGTGCCAGCAGTTGGGGGGTGCTGCTAGGCACAGATACGCAGTATTTT

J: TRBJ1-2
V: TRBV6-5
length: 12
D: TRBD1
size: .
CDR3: CASTTGGEGYTF
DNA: TGTGCCAGCACCACAGGGGGAGAAGGCTACACCTTC

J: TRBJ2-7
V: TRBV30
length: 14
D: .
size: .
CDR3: CAWSVRVPSHEQYF
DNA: TGTGCCTGGAGTGTACGAGTTCCGTCCCACGAGCAGTACTTC

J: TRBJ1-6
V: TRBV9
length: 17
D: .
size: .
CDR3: CASSVQSRSSTNSPLHF
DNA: TGTGCCAGCAGCGTCCAATCTAGAAGTTCGACTAATTCACCCCTCCACTTT

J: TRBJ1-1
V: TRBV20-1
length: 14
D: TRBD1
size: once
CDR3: CSASNRVRGAQAFF
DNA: TGCAGTGCTAGTAATAGGGTCAGGGGGGCTCAAGCTTTCTTT

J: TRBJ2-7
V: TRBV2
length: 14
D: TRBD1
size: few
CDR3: CASSVRDRAGEQYF
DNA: TGTGCCAGCAGTGTGCGGGACAGGGCTGGCGAGCAGTACTTC

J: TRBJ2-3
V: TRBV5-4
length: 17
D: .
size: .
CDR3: CASSPGGRAMSTDTQYF
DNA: TGTGCCAGCAGCCCCGGGGGGCGGGCTATGAGCACAGATACGCAGTATTTT

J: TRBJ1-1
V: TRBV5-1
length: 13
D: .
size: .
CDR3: CASSWRPNTEAFF
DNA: TGCGCCAGCAGTTGGCGGCCGAACACTGAAGCTTTCTTT

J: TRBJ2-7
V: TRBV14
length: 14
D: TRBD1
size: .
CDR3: CASSQGQGSYEQYF
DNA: TGTGCCAGCAGCCAAGGACAGGGTTCATACGAGCAGTACTTC

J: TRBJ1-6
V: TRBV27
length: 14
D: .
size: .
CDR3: CASSPLSDRSPLHF
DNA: TGTGCCAGCAGTCCCCTTTCTGATAGATCACCCCTCCACTTT

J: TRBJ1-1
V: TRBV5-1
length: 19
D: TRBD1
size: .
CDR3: CASSPAGGQGAPMNTEAFF
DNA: TGCGCCAGCAGCCCGGCGGGGGGACAGGGGGCTCCAATGAACACTGAAGCTTTCTTT

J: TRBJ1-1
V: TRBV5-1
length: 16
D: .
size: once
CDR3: CASSLAAAKAGTEAFF
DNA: TGCGCCAGCAGCTTGGCCGCCGCCAAAGCAGGGACTGAAGCTTTCTTT

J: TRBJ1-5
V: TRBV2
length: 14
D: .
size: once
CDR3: CASSPPASNQPQHF
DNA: TGTGCCAGCTCCCCCCCTGCGAGCAATCAGCCCCAGCATTTT

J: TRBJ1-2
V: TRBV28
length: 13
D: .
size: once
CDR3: CASSLGGRLGYTF
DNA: TGTGCCAGCAGTTTAGGAGGGCGATTGGGCTACACCTTC

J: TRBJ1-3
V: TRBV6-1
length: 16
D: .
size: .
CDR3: CASSGGVPVRGNTIYF
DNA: TGTGCCAGCAGTGGGGGAGTCCCGGTAAGAGGAAACACCATATATTTT

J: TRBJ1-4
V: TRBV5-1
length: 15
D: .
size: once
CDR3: CASSLEQGYNEKLFF
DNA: TGCGCCAGCAGCTTGGAGCAGGGGTATAATGAAAAACTGTTTTTT

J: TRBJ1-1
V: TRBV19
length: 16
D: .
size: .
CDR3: CASRIFVREGNTEAFF
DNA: TGTGCCAGTAGAATTTTCGTGAGGGAGGGGAACACTGAAGCTTTCTTT

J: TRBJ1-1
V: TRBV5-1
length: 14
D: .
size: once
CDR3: CASSPGAGGTKAFF
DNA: TGCGCCAGCAGCCCCGGAGCCGGGGGTACGAAGGCTTTCTTT

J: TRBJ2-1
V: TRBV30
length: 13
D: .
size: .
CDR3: CAWSVTVPNEQFF
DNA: TGTGCCTGGAGTGTAACGGTCCCCAATGAGCAGTTCTTC

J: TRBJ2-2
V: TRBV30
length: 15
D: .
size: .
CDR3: CAWSSWGHGTGELFF
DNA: TGTGCCTGGAGTTCCTGGGGGCACGGCACCGGGGAGCTGTTTTTT

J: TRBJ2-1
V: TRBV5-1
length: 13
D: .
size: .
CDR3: CASRNGVRDEQFF
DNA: TGCGCCAGCAGAAATGGAGTTAGAGATGAGCAGTTCTTC

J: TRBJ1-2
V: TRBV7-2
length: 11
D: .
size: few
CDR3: CASSLIADYTF
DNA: TGTGCCAGCAGCTTAATCGCGGACTACACCTTC

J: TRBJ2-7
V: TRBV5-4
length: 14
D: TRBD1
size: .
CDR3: CASSHGTADFEQYF
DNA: TGTGCCAGCAGCCACGGGACAGCGGATTTTGAGCAGTACTTC

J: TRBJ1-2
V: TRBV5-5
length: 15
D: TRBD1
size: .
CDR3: CASSPQPGQGGESTF
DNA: TGTGCCAGCAGCCCCCAGCCGGGACAGGGAGGCGAGTCCACCTTC

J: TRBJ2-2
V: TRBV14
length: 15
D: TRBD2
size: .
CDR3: CASSLGGGGTGELFF
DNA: TGTGCCAGCAGCCTCGGGGGGGGCGGCACCGGGGAGCTGTTTTTT

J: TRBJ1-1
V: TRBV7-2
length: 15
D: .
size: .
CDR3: CASSLVGSMNTEAFF
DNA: TGTGCCAGCAGCTTAGTCGGTAGCATGAACACTGAAGCTTTCTTT

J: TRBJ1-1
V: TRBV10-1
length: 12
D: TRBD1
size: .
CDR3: CASSGGRGAAFF
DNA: TGCGCCAGCAGTGGTGGCAGGGGGGCGGCTTTCTTT

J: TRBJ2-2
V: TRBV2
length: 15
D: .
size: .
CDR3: CASSVDPGLTGELFF
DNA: TGTGCCAGCAGTGTAGACCCAGGGCTCACCGGGGAGCTGTTTTTT

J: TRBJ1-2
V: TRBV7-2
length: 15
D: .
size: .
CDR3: CASTVSREPFYGYTF
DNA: TGTGCCAGCACCGTCAGCAGGGAACCTTTCTATGGCTACACCTTC

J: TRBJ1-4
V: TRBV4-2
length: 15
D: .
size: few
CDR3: CASSQALGGNEKLFF
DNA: TGTGCCAGCAGCCAAGCTCTCGGGGGTAATGAAAAACTGTTTTTT

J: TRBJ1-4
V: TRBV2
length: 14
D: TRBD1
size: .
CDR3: CASSAGQGSEKLFF
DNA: TGTGCCAGCAGTGCGGGACAGGGAAGCGAAAAACTGTTTTTT

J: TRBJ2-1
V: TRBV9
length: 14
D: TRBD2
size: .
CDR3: CASSETGLGSEQFF
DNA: TGTGCCAGCAGCGAAACGGGACTAGGCAGTGAGCAGTTCTTC

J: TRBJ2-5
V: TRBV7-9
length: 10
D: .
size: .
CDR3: CASSLSGGDF
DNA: TGTGCCAGCAGCTTAAGTGGAGGTGACTTC

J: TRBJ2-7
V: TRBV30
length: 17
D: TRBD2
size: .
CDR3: CAWSVRASGGTTYEQYF
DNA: TGTGCCTGGAGTGTAAGGGCTAGCGGGGGGACTACCTACGAGCAGTACTTC

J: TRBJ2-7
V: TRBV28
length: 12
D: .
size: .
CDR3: CASTSGTYEQYF
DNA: TGTGCCAGCACATCAGGAACCTACGAGCAGTACTTC

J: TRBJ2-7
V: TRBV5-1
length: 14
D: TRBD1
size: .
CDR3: CASSVGQGTREQYF
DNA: TGCGCCAGCAGCGTCGGACAGGGGACGCGAGAGCAGTACTTC

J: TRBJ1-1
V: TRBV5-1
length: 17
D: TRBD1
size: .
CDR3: CASSWKRQGERNTEAFF
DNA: TGCGCCAGCAGCTGGAAGAGACAGGGGGAAAGGAACACTGAAGCTTTCTTT

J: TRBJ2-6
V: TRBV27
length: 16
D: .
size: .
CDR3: CASSAPAEPGANVLTF
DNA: TGTGCCAGCAGTGCCCCGGCGGAACCTGGGGCCAACGTCCTGACTTTC

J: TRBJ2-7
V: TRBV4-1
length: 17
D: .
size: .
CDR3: CASSQIWRPRRLYEQYF
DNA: TGCGCCAGCAGCCAAATATGGCGCCCTAGGCGACTCTACGAGCAGTACTTC

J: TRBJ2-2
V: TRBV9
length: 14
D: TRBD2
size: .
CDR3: CASGGGVYAGELFF
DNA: TGTGCCAGCGGGGGAGGGGTCTACGCCGGGGAGCTGTTTTTT

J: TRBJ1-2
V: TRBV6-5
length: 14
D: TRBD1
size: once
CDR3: CASRDRERVGGYTF
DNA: TGTGCCAGCAGGGACAGGGAACGGGTCGGGGGCTACACCTTC

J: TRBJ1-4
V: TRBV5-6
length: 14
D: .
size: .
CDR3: CASSLLPAGEKLFF
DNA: TGTGCCAGCAGCTTGTTGCCCGCCGGGGAAAAACTGTTTTTT

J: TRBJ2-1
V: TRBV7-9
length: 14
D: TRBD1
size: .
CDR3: CASSPLQGANEQFF
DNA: TGTGCCAGCAGCCCCTTACAGGGGGCGAATGAGCAGTTCTTC

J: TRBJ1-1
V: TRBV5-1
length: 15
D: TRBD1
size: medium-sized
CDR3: CASSRGQGLGTEAFF
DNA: TGCGCCAGCAGCAGAGGACAGGGGTTGGGCACTGAAGCTTTCTTT

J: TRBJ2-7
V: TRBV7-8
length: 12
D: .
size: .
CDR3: CASSWERDEQYF
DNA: TGTGCCAGCAGCTGGGAGAGAGACGAGCAGTACTTC

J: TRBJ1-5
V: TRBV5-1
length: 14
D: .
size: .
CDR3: CASSPDSPNQPQHF
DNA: TGCGCCAGCAGCCCGGACAGTCCCAATCAGCCCCAGCATTTT